The clone carrying this TCR beta chain came up many times. Its antigen is not known. These data come from a study of T cell repertoires in cytomegalovirus infection. Overall study: Recently identified HLA-C-restricted CMV epitopes were used, and well-studied HLA-B-restricted CMV epitopes were used as well. Public TCR beta signatures marked donors with CMV infection and the matching HLA.

Germline CDR1 is MGHRA and CDR2 is YSYEKL. This CDR3 spans 15 amino acids. Trimming removed 2 bases at V and 8 bases at J, with 18 bases between. General observations from the study: Of the TCR beta families, the public ones yielded a cumulative frequency that identified carriers of CMV plus the relevant HLA. In two of eight donors, the top clonotype was HLA-C-restricted CMV-specific.

TCRdb reprocessed the reads with MiXCR, giving one entry per CDR3 protein. There are around 800,000 distinct CDR3 sequences in the sample; 32% occur only once, and under 15% lies in the top ten. V gene TRBV4-1 combines with J gene TRBJ1-2; D unresolved. The TCR originated in a human donor in good health (CMV status not recorded). Some clones in this sample may be carry-over from other donors' samples. The sequences come from cultured CD8+ T cells from PBMCs, collected from culture after CMV antigen stimulation. The CDR3 loop is CASSQLLVARGGYTF. The CDR3, as DNA: TGCGCCAGCAGCCAATTGTTGGTCGCCCGGGGAGGCTACACCTTC.